This entry lists 9 T cell receptor beta chains sequenced from one sample in a study of T cell repertoires in cytomegalovirus infection. TCRdb ran MiXCR on the reads and lists one entry per CDR3 protein. This table has 900,000 to 950,000 distinct CDR3 sequences, around 32% appearing once. No antigen has been assigned to these receptors. The sequencing here drew on cultured CD8+ T cells from PBMCs, taken from culture after CMV antigen stimulation. The receptors originated from a human donor in good health (CMV status not recorded). Some clones in this sample may be carry-over from other donors' samples.

V is TRBV27 and J is TRBJ1-1, with 8 bases lining up with TRBD1. Losses at the gene ends were 5 bases for V and 1 base for J; bases not matched to a gene: 15. In germline, CDR1 is MNHEY, CDR2 SMNVEV (reference sequence). This CDR3 comprises 18 residues. The CDR3 is CASSPGTGFNIQNTEAFF. CDR3 DNA: TGTGCCAGCAGTCCCGGGACAGGCTTTAATATCCAGAACACTGAAGCTTTCTTT.

The sample holds many counts of this clonotype. The rearrangement joins TRBV7-2 to TRBJ2-5, with 9 bases that match TRBD1. Germline CDR1 SGHTA, CDR2 FQGNSA. Trimming removed 2 bases from V and 5 bases from J; junction bases left unmatched: 9. The CDR3 extends over 16 amino acids. CDR3 coding DNA: TGTGCCAGCAGCTTAAACAGGGGGCTTAATGAGGAGACCCAGTACTTC. Its protein product is CASSLNRGLNEETQYF.

The rearrangement joins TRBV7-2 to TRBJ2-5; D may be TRBD1 or TRBD2 (6 bases each). Between the trimmed V and J ends, which lost 1 base and 9 bases, there was a span of 24 bases. There are 17 residues in the CDR3. Looked up from germline, CDR1 is SGHTA and CDR2 is FQGNSA. The CDR3 bases are TGTGCCAGCAGCTTAGTAGGCCACTACGTGGGGGGCGAATCCCAGTACTTC. Protein: CASSLVGHYVGGESQYF.

This clonotype occurred once. The chain has TRBV7-6 and TRBJ1-1, with 12 nucleotides matching TRBD1. Trimming at V came to 4 bases and at J to 4 bases, leaving 7 bases not matched to a gene. This CDR3 contains 16 residues. Germline V lookup: CDR1 SGHVS, CDR2 FNYEAQ. In DNA, the CDR3 is TGTGCCAGCAGCTCGCCGGGACAGGGGGCAGGCACTGAAGCTTTCTTT. This encodes CASSSPGQGAGTEAFF.

V gene TRBV27 combines with J gene TRBJ2-7; no definite D call. CDR3 length equals 12 residues. The germline gives CDR1 MNHEY, CDR2 SMNVEV (reference sequence). With 5 bases removed from V and 6 bases from J, the gap between germline ends came to 11 bases. The chain's CDR3 is CASSDPGAEQYF. The CDR3, as DNA: TGTGCCAGCAGTGACCCCGGCGCCGAGCAGTACTTC.

The chain carries TRBV5-1 and TRBJ1-2, with D hard to call. V was shortened by 4 bases and J by 7 bases, with 14 bases between the two germline ends. From germline, CDR1 is SGHRS and CDR2 YFSETQ. The CDR3 runs 13 residues. The CDR3 region is CASSGVAPRGYTF. The CDR3 DNA is TGCGCCAGCAGCGGGGTGGCGCCCCGTGGCTACACCTTC.

The chain is built from TRBV12-3 or TRBV12-4 and TRBJ1-4, with a tentative D call TRBD1 (5 bases). The CDR3 runs 14 residues. Trimming took off 5 bases at V and 4 bases at J, with 11 bases between the two ends. The CDR3 DNA follows: TGTGCCAGCAGTGCCCGGGGCCTTAATGAAAAACTGTTTTTT. This codes for CASSARGLNEKLFF.

This clonotype has a handful of counts. The chain uses TRBV7-9 and TRBJ2-1, with D hard to call. Trimming shortened V by 2 bases and J by 5 bases, and 10 bases separated the two germline ends. This CDR3 region has 14 residues. Per germline, CDR1 SEHNR and CDR2 FQNEAQ (reference sequence). In DNA form, the CDR3 reads TGTGCCAGCAGCTTAAATGGGCTTGACAATGAGCAGTTCTTC. It is translated as CASSLNGLDNEQFF.

Many counts were recorded for this clonotype. This chain connects TRBV7-6 to TRBJ2-1; D is ambiguous. Deletions cut 0 bases from V and 4 bases from J, with 7 bases between. The CDR3 loop spans 14 amino acids. From germline, CDR1 is SGHVS and CDR2 FNYEAQ. CDR3 in amino acids: CASSLAAAYNEQFF. The CDR3 region has the DNA TGTGCCAGCAGCTTAGCGGCAGCATACAATGAGCAGTTCTTC.